The 21 T cell receptor beta chains below were found in one sample sequenced in a study of cytomegalovirus exposure and HLA in healthy donors (dated by TCRdb to 2016 to 2017). The library relied on the immunoSEQ multiplex PCR assay. The multiplex PCR relied on a mix of 60 forward primers for TCR Vbeta segments and 13 reverse primers for TCR Jbeta segments. The clones in this table, taken by TCRdb from immuneACCESS, are in-frame only. Not every clone is retained; where verified, under half of the shortfall comes from an unresolved V gene, and the cause of the rest is unknown. Here the sample has 110,000 to 150,000 clones; roughly 80% occur a single time. Roughly 4.3% of the sample is held by the ten biggest clonotypes. The sample consisted of PBMCs. These receptors all stem from a middle-aged woman in good health and CMV-seropositive.

This chain joins TRBV9 and TRBJ2-1; perhaps TRBD1 as D (6 bases). The CDR3 runs 13 residues. V dropped 1 base and J dropped 9 bases, with 11 bases sitting between them. Per the germline V gene, CDR1 is SGDLS and CDR2 is YYNGEE. As DNA, the CDR3 is TGTGCCAGCAGCGTACAGGGGAATGGTGAGCAGTTCTTC. It yields the protein CASSVQGNGEQFF.

J is TRBJ2-5 and V is TRBV14; maybe TRBD2 (6 bases). V dropped 5 bases and J dropped 2 bases, with 15 bases sitting between them. The CDR3 consists of 15 residues. Germline V gene data show CDR1 as SGHDN and CDR2 as FVKESK. This CDR3 is CASSSGTLTQETQYF. The CDR3 coding sequence is TGTGCCAGCAGCTCCGGGACTTTAACGCAAGAGACCCAGTACTTC.

The chain links TRBV18 to TRBJ2-1; D remains unclear. The CDR3 contains 15 residues. Germline values: CDR1 KGHSH, CDR2 LQKENI. Trimming pared 2 bases from V and 1 base from J, leaving 9 bases between. This chain's CDR3 is CASSPSQDSYNEQFF. CDR3 nucleotide sequence: TGTGCCAGCTCACCATCCCAGGATTCCTACAATGAGCAGTTCTTC.

DNA of the CDR3: TGTGCCAGCAGTTACTCGAGACAGGGCGATGAGCAGTTCTTC. It yields the protein CASSYSRQGDEQFF. The chain carries TRBV6-6 and TRBJ2-1; 7 nucleotides match TRBD1. The germline V gene encodes CDR1 MNHNY and CDR2 SVGAGI (reference sequence). This CDR3 contains 14 residues. J was trimmed by 8 bases and V by 0 bases; bases with no gene match: 4.

The chain has TRBV6-1 and TRBJ2-5; 11 nucleotides line up with TRBD2. Germline V lookup: CDR1 MNHNS, CDR2 SASEGT. The J segment lost 4 bases and the V segment lost 3 bases, leaving 1 base of the junction unmatched. The CDR3 is made up of 14 amino acids. The CDR3 DNA sequence: TGTGCCAGCAGTGACGGACTAGCGGGAGAGACCCAGTACTTC. Translated, it gives CASSDGLAGETQYF.

This chain connects TRBV9 to TRBJ2-3; maybe TRBD1 (5 bases). The CDR3 extends over 14 amino acids. Trimming took off 4 bases at V and 2 bases at J, with 11 bases between the two ends. Germline loops: CDR1 SGDLS, CDR2 YYNGEE. The DNA for the CDR3 is TGTGCCAGCAGCCTGACAGACCTCACAGATACGCAGTATTTT. Protein: CASSLTDLTDTQYF.

This chain connects TRBV5-6 to TRBJ2-5; TRBD1 agrees at 9 bases. Trimming removed 1 base from V and 5 bases from J; junction bases left unmatched: 6. This CDR3 region has 15 residues. Germline loops: CDR1 SGHDT, CDR2 YYEEEE. The CDR3 reads CASSLSGQGSETQYF. CDR3 coding DNA: TGTGCCAGCAGCTTGTCGGGACAGGGATCGGAGACCCAGTACTTC. Based on the CDR3 plus reference TRBV5-6 and TRBJ2-5, the full variable domain is DAGVTQSPTHLIKTRGQQVTLRCSPKSGHDTVSWYQQALGQGPQFIFQYYEEEERQRGNFPDRFSGHQFPNYSSELNVNALLLGDSALYLCASSLSGQGSETQYFGPGTRLLVL.

This clone has more than one count but fewer than ten. The chain uses TRBV4-1 and TRBJ1-1, with D maybe TRBD1 (5 bases). The CDR3 loop spans 15 amino acids. CDR1 MGHRA and CDR2 YSYEKL come from the germline V gene. The germline V and J ends were trimmed by 3 bases and 3 bases, with 14 bases remaining between them. Written as DNA, the CDR3 is TGCGCCAGCAGCCATCTGGGACTGGCGGACACTGAAGCTTTCTTT. Amino acid sequence: CASSHLGLADTEAFF.

The chain carries TRBV2 and TRBJ2-1, with D possibly TRBD2 on 5 matching bases. Germline CDR1 is SNHLY and CDR2 is FYNNEI. The CDR3 covers 14 residues. With 5 bases removed from V and 4 bases from J, the gap between germline ends came to 12 bases. CDR3 loop: CASSFGIRYNEQFF. The DNA for the CDR3 is TGTGCCAGCAGTTTCGGGATCCGGTACAATGAGCAGTTCTTC.

The chain recombines TRBV29-1 with TRBJ2-5; D gene unclear. The DNA end lines up better with TRBJ2-7; the J call may be wrong. The CDR3 runs to 12 residues. The germline V gene has CDR1 SQVTM and CDR2 ANQGSEA. DNA of the CDR3: TGCAGCGTTGTTGGGCTTGCCTACGAGCAGTACTTC. Translated, it gives CSVVGLAYEQYF.

CDR3 amino acids: CASRSAISHEQYF. In DNA, the CDR3 is TGTGCCAGCAGAAGCGCTATTAGCCACGAGCAGTACTTC. The chain links TRBV27 to TRBJ2-7; D ambiguous. This CDR3 has 13 amino acids. Germline V gene lookup returns CDR1 MNHEY and CDR2 SMNVEV (reference sequence). V shed 6 bases and J shed 5 bases, with 14 bases lying between them.

Only one count was recorded for this clone. The genes are TRBV30 and TRBJ2-2, with TRBD2 identical over 8 bases. After removal of 3 bases from V and 4 bases from J, the junction contained 13 bases not matched to a gene. The CDR3 extends over 17 amino acids. Per germline, CDR1 GTSNPN and CDR2 SVGIG (reference sequence). The CDR3 DNA reads as TGTGCCTGGAGCTCACCGCCGGGGGGGAGGGGCACCGGGGAGCTGTTTTTT. This gives the protein CAWSSPPGGRGTGELFF.

J is TRBJ2-5 and V is TRBV7-2, with 13 bases that match TRBD2. V lost 5 bases and J lost 5; bases outside the gene matches: 8. Germline-derived CDR1 and CDR2 are SGHTA and FQGNSA. This CDR3 spans 16 amino acids. CDR3 coding DNA: TGTGCCAGCAGCCAATCACTAGCGGGGGGGGTGGAGACCCAGTACTTC. Its protein is CASSQSLAGGVETQYF.

The CDR3 DNA sequence: TGTGCCAGCAGCCGTTGGGGGGTGGGTCAGCCCCAGCATTTT. The encoded protein is CASSRWGVGQPQHF. The V gene is TRBV7-2, the J gene TRBJ1-5, with a weak D call TRBD1 (5 bases). V gave up 5 bases and J gave up 6 bases, with 14 bases separating them. Germline assignment: CDR1 SGHTA and CDR2 FQGNSA. CDR3 length equals 14 residues.

The gene calls are TRBV27 and TRBJ2-7; D not certain. Trimming left V 5 bases short and J 2 bases short, with 10 bases between. CDR3 size: 13 residues. Per germline, CDR1 MNHEY and CDR2 SMNVEV (reference sequence). This CDR3 is CASSVSDTYEQYF. The CDR3 bases are TGTGCCAGCAGTGTCAGTGATACCTACGAGCAGTACTTC.

This chain's CDR3 is CASSQDRVSQGRGYTF. The CDR3 DNA sequence: TGCGCCAGCAGCCAAGATCGAGTCTCGCAGGGCCGAGGCTACACCTTC. The chain couples TRBV4-3 to TRBJ1-2, with D maybe TRBD1 (5 bases). The CDR3 has 16 residues. The germline V gene encodes CDR1 LGHNA and CDR2 YSLEER. Trimming removed 0 bases at V and 8 bases at J, with 19 bases between.

The CDR3 loop reads CASSIGLAGVDEQFF. CDR3 in DNA: TGTGCCAGTAGTATAGGACTAGCGGGAGTCGATGAGCAGTTCTTC. The chain recombines TRBV19 with TRBJ2-1; 12 bases line up with TRBD2. Germline lookup yields CDR1 LNHDA and CDR2 SQIVND (reference sequence). V lost 1 base, J lost 8 bases, and 3 bases stayed unmatched. The CDR3 has 15 residues.

This chain joins TRBV28 and TRBJ2-3; D may be TRBD1 (6 bases). Germline loops: CDR1 MDHEN, CDR2 SYDVKM. This CDR3 comprises 12 residues. V was pared by 6 bases and J by 7 bases, with 11 bases between. CDR3 DNA sequence: TGTGCCAGCAGCATGGACAGTTATACGCAGTATTTT. This encodes CASSMDSYTQYF.

The V and J genes are TRBV5-4 and TRBJ2-1; D is unresolved. CDR3 size: 15 residues. Germline V CDR1 and CDR2: SGHNT, YYREEE (reference sequence). The V and J ends lost 4 bases and 7 bases respectively, with 18 bases between them. The CDR3: CASSPSRLTANEQFF. CDR3 coding DNA: TGTGCCAGCAGCCCCTCGCGGCTTACGGCAAATGAGCAGTTCTTC.

This chain connects TRBV5-5 to TRBJ2-1, with 7 positions matching TRBD1. CDR3 size: 14 residues. Germline loops: CDR1 SGHKS, CDR2 YYEKEE (reference sequence). Losses at the gene ends were 4 bases for V and 6 bases for J; bases not matched to a gene: 7. The CDR3 region has the DNA TGTGCCAGCAGCACGGAGGCAGGGGGCAATGAGCAGTTCTTC. Protein product: CASSTEAGGNEQFF.

The rearrangement uses TRBV28 and TRBJ1-5; 10 bases align to TRBD1. V dropped 1 base and J dropped 7; count of bases not matched to a gene: 16. This CDR3 spans 19 amino acids. Looked up from germline, CDR1 is MDHEN and CDR2 is SYDVKM. CDR3 sequence (DNA): TGTGCCAGCAGTTTATCCCGCCTGCGGGACAGGGGAGGACGGCAGCCCCAGCATTTT. The encoded protein is CASSLSRLRDRGGRQPQHF.